This TCR beta chain appears in the sequencing data of a study of blood T cell repertoires in COVID-19. Germline CDR1 is SGHTA and CDR2 is FQGTGA. This CDR3 is built from 14 residues. V was clipped by 4 bases and J by 9 bases; unmatched bases: 9. In the original analysis: Estimation of nucleated cell counts was performed using reference gene primer amplification. Generated by immunoSEQ multiplex PCR, the TCRdb table keeps only in-frame clones and is missing some. D and trimming come from the DNA, and the V and J calls and clone size come from that table. The sample lists 160,000 or so clones; roughly 80% were seen once.

The TCR was taken from a woman in her thirties or forties with acute COVID-19. This rearrangement joins TRBV7-3 to TRBJ2-1, with 7 bases aligning to TRBD2. Sequencing used PBMCs or T cells enriched from blood (not recorded which). Written as DNA, the CDR3 is TGTGCCAGCAGCTCCGGGAGGCCCCAGGGTGAGCAGTTCTTC. This codes for CASSSGRPQGEQFF.